One sample yielded the 19 T cell receptor beta chains listed below, sequenced in a study of blood T cell repertoires in COVID-19 (TCRdb year 2020). Library creation used the immunoSEQ multiplex PCR assay. The source is immuneACCESS, and TCRdb retained only in-frame sequences with V and J called. Part of the clones is not carried over; for the studies checked, unresolved V genes explain less than half of this, and the remainder is unexplained. In all, the sample holds 61,000 or so clones, and 85% to 90% of those were seen once. The ten most abundant clones make up roughly 20% of the sample. Sequencing was performed on peripheral blood. The receptor source for this set is a woman older than 75 with active COVID-19.

This sequence joins TRBV6-1 and TRBJ1-1; 7 positions agree with TRBD1. CDR1 is MNHNS and CDR2 is SASEGT in the germline V gene. V gave up 0 bases and J gave up 4 bases; unmatched junction bases: 2. The length of the CDR3 is 14 residues. For the CDR3, the DNA is TGTGCCAGCAGTGAAGCAAGGGGGCGCACTGAAGCTTTCTTT. This gives the protein CASSEARGRTEAFF.

V is TRBV10-3 and J is TRBJ2-2; D gene uncertain. Germline V CDR1 and CDR2: ENHRY, SYGVKD. Trimming took 3 bases from V and 2 from J, leaving 10 bases between them. CDR3 size: 15 residues. The CDR3 sequence: CAISDSVFNTGELFF. For the CDR3, the DNA is TGTGCCATCAGTGACTCGGTCTTTAACACCGGGGAGCTGTTTTTT.

The genes are TRBV6-5 and TRBJ2-3; D perhaps matches TRBD2 (5 bases). Per the germline V gene, CDR1 is MNHEY and CDR2 is SVGAGI. Trimming stripped 6 bases from V and 6 bases from J, with 19 bases between. The CDR3 is 15 amino acids. The CDR3 spells CASSDGLPMKDTQYF. As DNA, the CDR3 is TGTGCCAGCAGCGACGGACTGCCTATGAAGGATACGCAGTATTTT.

The chain uses TRBV19 and TRBJ2-6; 8 bases agree with TRBD1. CDR1 and CDR2 (germline): LNHDA, SQIVND (reference sequence). The CDR3 spans 17 residues. The junction had 5 bases not matched to a gene; V was cut back by 3 bases and J by 1 base. Here the CDR3 DNA reads TGTGCCAGTAGTATCCACAGGGGGGAATCTGGGGCCAACGTCCTGACTTTC. It yields the protein CASSIHRGESGANVLTF.

The V gene is TRBV3-1 (or the pseudogene TRBV3-2), the J gene TRBJ1-2; no clear D gene. CDR1 LGHDT and CDR2 YNNKEL come from the germline V gene (reference sequence). This CDR3 is 11 amino acids long. V was cut by 0 bases and J by 8 bases, with 4 bases left in between. The chain's CDR3 is CASSQDLGYTF. CDR3 nucleotides: TGTGCCAGCAGCCAAGACCTCGGCTACACCTTC.

The rearrangement joins TRBV5-4 to TRBJ2-5, with TRBD2 matching 7 bases. V was pared by 4 bases and J by 3 bases, with 6 bases of the junction left unmatched. The CDR3 totals 14 residues. The germline V gene has CDR1 SGHNT and CDR2 YYREEE (reference sequence). CDR3 residues: CASSAGLGEETQYF. CDR3 bases: TGTGCCAGCAGCGCTGGACTAGGGGAAGAGACCCAGTACTTC. The variable domain in full, with the rest retrieved from reference TRBV5-4 and TRBJ2-5, is ETGVTQSPTHLIKTRGQQVTLRCSSQSGHNTVSWYQQALGQGPQFIFQYYREEENGRGNFPPRFSGLQFPNYSSELNVNALELDDSALYLCASSAGLGEETQYFGPGTRLLVL.

The rearrangement links TRBV6-2 or TRBV6-3 to TRBJ1-1, with 9 positions matching TRBD1. V shed 4 bases, J shed 4 bases, and the junction held 4 bases outside the gene matches. Germline V CDR1 and CDR2: MNHEY, SVGEGT. The CDR3 loop spans 14 amino acids. The CDR3 region has the DNA TGTGCCAGCAGTTCTTGGACAGGGGCCACTGAAGCTTTCTTT. Translated: CASSSWTGATEAFF.

The CDR3 nucleotides read TGTGCCAGCAGCTATCTAGCGGGGGCCACCGGGGAGCTGTTTTTT. Residues: CASSYLAGATGELFF. J is TRBJ2-2 and V is TRBV13, with 10 bases that match TRBD2. After removal of 4 bases from V and 4 bases from J, the junction contained 3 bases not matched to a gene. Looked up from germline, CDR1 is PRHDT and CDR2 is FYEKMQ (reference sequence). The CDR3 has 15 amino acids.

The rearrangement links TRBV9 to TRBJ2-3; D is perhaps TRBD2 (5 bases). Trimming stripped 1 base from V and 1 base from J, with 16 bases between. The CDR3 extends over 17 amino acids. CDR1 is SGDLS, CDR2 YYNGEE, per germline. In DNA, the CDR3 is TGTGCCAGCAGCGTACGCCGTGGGATCGGGGGCACAGATACGCAGTATTTT. It specifies CASSVRRGIGGTDTQYF.

The rearrangement joins TRBV11-1 to TRBJ2-3, with 8 nucleotides matching TRBD1. The V segment lost 4 bases and the J segment 5 bases; nucleotides outside the gene matches: 5. CDR1 and CDR2 (germline): SGHAT, FQDESV (reference sequence). There are 14 residues in the CDR3. For the CDR3, the DNA is TGTGCCAGCAGCTCCGGACAGGGTCGAGATACGCAGTATTTT. Its translation is CASSSGQGRDTQYF.

CDR3 nucleotide sequence: TGCGCCAGCCACTTCTGGCTAGCGGGGGGTGGTGAGCAGTTCTTC. Translated: CASHFWLAGGGEQFF. The chain combines TRBV5-1 with TRBJ2-1, with 11 positions matching TRBD2. J lost 9 bases, V lost 7 bases, and 12 bases had no gene match. The CDR3 contains 15 residues. Germline V gene data show CDR1 as SGHRS and CDR2 as YFSETQ. The whole variable domain, remainder taken from reference TRBV5-1 and TRBJ2-1, is KAGVTQTPRYLIKTRGQQVTLSCSPISGHRSVSWYQQTPGQGLQFLFEYFSETQRNKGNFPGRFSGRQFSNSRSEMNVSTLELGDSALYLCASHFWLAGGGEQFFGPGTRLTVL.

Many counts were recorded for this clone. This rearrangement joins TRBV10-3 to TRBJ2-1, with TRBD2 identical over 8 bases. The CDR3 is 17 residues long. Germline lookup yields CDR1 ENHRY and CDR2 SYGVKD. Germline trimming cut 5 bases from V and 4 bases from J; bases unmatched to any gene: 13. For the CDR3, the DNA is TGTGCCATCAGTTATAGCGGGGTTTCGGGAATTTACAATGAGCAGTTCTTC. It is translated as CAISYSGVSGIYNEQFF.

The CDR3 spells CASSLVDRDGTEAFF. The CDR3 nucleotides read TGTGCCAGCAGCTTGGTTGACAGGGACGGGACTGAAGCTTTCTTT. The chain employs TRBV5-6 and TRBJ1-1; 7 nucleotides match TRBD1. After removal of 0 bases from V and 5 bases from J, the junction contained 7 bases not matched to a gene. This CDR3 comprises 15 residues. CDR1 SGHDT and CDR2 YYEEEE come from the germline V gene.

This chain uses TRBV5-1 with TRBJ1-2; D not resolved. Trimming stripped 1 base from V and 7 bases from J, with 14 bases between. Germline-derived CDR1 and CDR2 are SGHRS and YFSETQ. There are 14 residues in the CDR3. The CDR3 nucleotides are TGCGCCAGCAGCTTGAACGGTATGTCTGCTGGCTACACCTTC. It encodes CASSLNGMSAGYTF.

The chain combines TRBV5-4 with TRBJ2-5; TRBD2 aligns across 7 bases. This CDR3 contains 15 residues. The V segment lost 2 bases and the J segment 1 base; nucleotides outside the gene matches: 5. Germline V lookup: CDR1 SGHNT, CDR2 YYREEE (reference sequence). CDR3 protein: CASSLTPSGQETQYF. The CDR3, as DNA: TGTGCCAGCAGCTTAACCCCTAGCGGCCAAGAGACCCAGTACTTC.

The rearrangement uses TRBV2 and TRBJ2-7; possible D gene TRBD1, 5 bases. The germline V gene has CDR1 SNHLY and CDR2 FYNNEI. There are 15 residues in the CDR3. V was cut by 1 base and J by 4 bases, with 14 bases left in between. CDR3 sequence: CASSEGLRTLYEQYF. The CDR3 bases are TGTGCCAGCAGTGAAGGCCTCAGGACACTTTACGAGCAGTACTTC.

The chain uses TRBV5-1 and TRBJ2-3; 9 bases are shared with TRBD2. Germline V gene data show CDR1 as SGHRS and CDR2 as YFSETQ. This CDR3 is built from 16 residues. With V trimmed by 3 bases and J by 2 bases, 7 bases remained unmatched. CDR3 sequence (DNA): TGCGCCAGCAGCTACCACGGCGGGGGGGCCACAGATACGCAGTATTTT. Its protein is CASSYHGGGATDTQYF.

The gene calls are TRBV5-1 and TRBJ2-3, with 8 bases that match TRBD2. V lost 0 bases and J lost 2; bases outside the gene matches: 2. Per the germline V gene, CDR1 is SGHRS and CDR2 is YFSETQ. The CDR3 is 15 residues long. CDR3 residues: CASSLVAGHTDTQYF. DNA of the CDR3: TGCGCCAGCAGCTTGGTAGCGGGGCACACAGATACGCAGTATTTT.

The rearrangement joins TRBV28 to TRBJ1-5; D gene unclear. CDR1 is MDHEN and CDR2 is SYDVKM in the germline V gene. This CDR3 region has 12 residues. The V gene lost 1 base and the J gene lost 5 bases, with 3 bases spanning the gap. The CDR3 nucleotides read TGTGCCAGCAGTTTATCCTATCAGCCCCAGCATTTT. It translates to CASSLSYQPQHF.